Only a few counts were recorded for the clone carrying this TCR beta chain. The data belong to a study of early T cells in non-severe SARS-CoV-2 infection. Study background: Whole-blood bulk RNA, unsorted, was sequenced, and chains were unpaired.

Trimming removed 2 bases from V and 6 bases from J, with 13 bases in between. CDR1 and CDR2 (germline): MNHNY, SVGAGI (reference sequence). The CDR3 has 14 residues. Attachment of unique molecular identifiers to individual cDNA molecules was performed. One entry per CDR3 protein, called by TCRdb with MiXCR from the 5' RACE reads. This table has about 55,000 distinct CDR3 sequences, under 8% appearing once. The material sequenced was whole blood, taken at baseline. The chain couples TRBV6-6 to TRBJ1-2; possible D gene TRBD1, 6 bases. The sequence was collected from an adult who was a healthcare worker with PCR-confirmed SARS-CoV-2 infection or an uninfected control (not recorded which). The CDR3 region is CASSYGGPSHGYTF. As DNA, the CDR3 is TGTGCCAGCAGTTACGGGGGGCCCTCTCATGGCTACACCTTC.